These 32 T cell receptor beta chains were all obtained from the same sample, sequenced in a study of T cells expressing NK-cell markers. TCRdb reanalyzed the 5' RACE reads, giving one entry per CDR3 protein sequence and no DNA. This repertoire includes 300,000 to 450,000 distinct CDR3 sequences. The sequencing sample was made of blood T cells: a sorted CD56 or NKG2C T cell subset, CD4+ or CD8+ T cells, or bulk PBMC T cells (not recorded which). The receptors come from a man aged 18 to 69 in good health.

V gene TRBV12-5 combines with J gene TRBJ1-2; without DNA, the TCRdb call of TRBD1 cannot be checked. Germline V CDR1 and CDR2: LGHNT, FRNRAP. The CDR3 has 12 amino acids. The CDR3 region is CASGLGQGAGTF.

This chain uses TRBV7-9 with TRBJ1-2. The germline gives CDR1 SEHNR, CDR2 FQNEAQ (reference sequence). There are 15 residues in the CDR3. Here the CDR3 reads CASSLLGGPNYGYTF.

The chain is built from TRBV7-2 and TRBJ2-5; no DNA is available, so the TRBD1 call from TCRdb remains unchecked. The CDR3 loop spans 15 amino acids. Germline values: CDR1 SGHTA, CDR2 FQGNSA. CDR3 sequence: CASSLVTGLRETQYF. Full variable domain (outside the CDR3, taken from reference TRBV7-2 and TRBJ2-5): GAGVSQSPSNKVTEKGKDVELRCDPISGHTALYWYRQSLGQGLEFLIYFQGNSAPDKSGLPSDRFSAERTGGSVSTLTIQRTQQEDSAVYLCASSLVTGLRETQYFGPGTRLLVL.

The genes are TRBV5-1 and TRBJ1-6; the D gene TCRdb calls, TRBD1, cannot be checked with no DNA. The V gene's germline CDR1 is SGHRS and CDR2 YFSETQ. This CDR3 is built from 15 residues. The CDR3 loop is CASSPAAGQNSPLHF.

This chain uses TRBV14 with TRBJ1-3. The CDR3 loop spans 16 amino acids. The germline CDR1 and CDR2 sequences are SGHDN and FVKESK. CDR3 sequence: CASSHGGIISGNTIYF.

The CDR3: CASSGQRRLQETQYF. V and J are TRBV5-6 and TRBJ2-5; the TCRdb call, TRBD1, lacks DNA for checking. Germline V lookup: CDR1 SGHDT, CDR2 YYEEEE. There are 15 residues in the CDR3. Filled out from reference TRBV5-6 and TRBJ2-5, the complete variable domain reads DAGVTQSPTHLIKTRGQQVTLRCSPKSGHDTVSWYQQALGQGPQFIFQYYEEEERQRGNFPDRFSGHQFPNYSSELNVNALLLGDSALYLCASSGQRRLQETQYFGPGTRLLVL.

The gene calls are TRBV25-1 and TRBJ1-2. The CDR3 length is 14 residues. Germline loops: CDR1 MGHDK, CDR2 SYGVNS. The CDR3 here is CASSEAGPNYGYTF.

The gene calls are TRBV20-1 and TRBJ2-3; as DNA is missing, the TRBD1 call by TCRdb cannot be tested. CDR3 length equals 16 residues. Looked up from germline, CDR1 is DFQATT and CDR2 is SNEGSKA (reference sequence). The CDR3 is CSARHLGQGDTDTQYF.

The CDR3 sequence: CSVEGGGQVWGYTF. J is TRBJ1-2 and V is TRBV29-1; TCRdb calls TRBD1, which cannot be checked without DNA. Per germline, CDR1 SQVTM and CDR2 ANQGSEA. The CDR3 consists of 14 residues.

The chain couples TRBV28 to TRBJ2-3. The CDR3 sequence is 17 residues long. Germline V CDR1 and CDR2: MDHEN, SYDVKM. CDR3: CASSFPGPLSGTDTQYF.

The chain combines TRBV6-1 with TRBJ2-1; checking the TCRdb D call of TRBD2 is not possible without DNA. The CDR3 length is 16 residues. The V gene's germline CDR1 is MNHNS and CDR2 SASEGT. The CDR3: CASSPLGSGGYNEQFF.

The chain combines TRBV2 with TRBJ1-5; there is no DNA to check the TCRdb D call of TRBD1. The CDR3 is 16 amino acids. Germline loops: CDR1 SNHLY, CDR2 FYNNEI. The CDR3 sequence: CASSDGQGAGNQPQHF. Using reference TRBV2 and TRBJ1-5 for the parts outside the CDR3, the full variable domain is EPEVTQTPSHQVTQMGQEVILRCVPISNHLYFYWYRQILGQKVEFLVSFYNNEISEKSEIFDDQFSVERPDGSNFTLKIRSTKLEDSAMYFCASSDGQGAGNQPQHFGDGTRLSIL.

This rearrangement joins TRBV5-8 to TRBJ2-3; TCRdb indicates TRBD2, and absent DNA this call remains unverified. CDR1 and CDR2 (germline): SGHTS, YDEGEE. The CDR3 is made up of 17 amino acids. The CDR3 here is CASSLEETSGGTDTQYF.

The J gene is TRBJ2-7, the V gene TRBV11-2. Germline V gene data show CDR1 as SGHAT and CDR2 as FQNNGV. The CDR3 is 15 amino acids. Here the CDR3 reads CASSLVAAKAYEQYF.

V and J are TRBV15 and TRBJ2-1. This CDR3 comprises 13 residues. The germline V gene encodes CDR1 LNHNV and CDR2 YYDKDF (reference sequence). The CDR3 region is CATSRDDGFQQFF.

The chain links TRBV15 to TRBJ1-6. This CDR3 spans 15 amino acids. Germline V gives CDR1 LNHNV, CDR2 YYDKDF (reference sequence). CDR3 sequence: CATSRDKGDNSPLHF.

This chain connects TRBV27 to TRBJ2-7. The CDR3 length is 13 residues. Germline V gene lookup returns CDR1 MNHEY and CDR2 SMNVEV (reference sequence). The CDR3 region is CASRRSGPGEQYF.

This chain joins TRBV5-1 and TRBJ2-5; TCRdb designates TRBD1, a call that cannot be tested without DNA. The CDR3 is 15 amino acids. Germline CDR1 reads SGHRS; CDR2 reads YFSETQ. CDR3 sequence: CASSPGGRLQETQYF.

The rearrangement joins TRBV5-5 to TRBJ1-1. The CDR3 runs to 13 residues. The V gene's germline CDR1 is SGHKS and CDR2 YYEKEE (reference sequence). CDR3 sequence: CASSLGPDAEAFF.

CDR3 protein: CSASRPGWTGSIMPQHF. This chain uses TRBV20-1 with TRBJ1-5; absent DNA, TCRdb's TRBD1 call cannot be checked. From germline, CDR1 is DFQATT and CDR2 SNEGSKA (reference sequence). The CDR3 loop spans 17 amino acids.

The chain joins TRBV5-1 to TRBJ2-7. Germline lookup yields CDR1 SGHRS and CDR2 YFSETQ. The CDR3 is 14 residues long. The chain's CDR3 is CASRITGGSYEQYF.

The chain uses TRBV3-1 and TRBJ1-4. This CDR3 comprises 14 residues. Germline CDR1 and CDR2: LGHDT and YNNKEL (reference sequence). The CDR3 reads CASSTKRSSEKLFF.

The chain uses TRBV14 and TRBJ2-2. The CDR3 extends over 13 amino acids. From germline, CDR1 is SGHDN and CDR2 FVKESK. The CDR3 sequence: CASSQDYYRELFF.

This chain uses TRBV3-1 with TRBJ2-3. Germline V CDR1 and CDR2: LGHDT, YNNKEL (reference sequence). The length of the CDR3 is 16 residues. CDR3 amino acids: CASSQANGASTDTQYF.

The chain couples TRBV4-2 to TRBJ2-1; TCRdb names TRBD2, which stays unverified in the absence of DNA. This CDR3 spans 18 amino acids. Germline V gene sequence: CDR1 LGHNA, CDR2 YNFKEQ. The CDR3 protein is CASSQEGVLAGEGDEQFF.

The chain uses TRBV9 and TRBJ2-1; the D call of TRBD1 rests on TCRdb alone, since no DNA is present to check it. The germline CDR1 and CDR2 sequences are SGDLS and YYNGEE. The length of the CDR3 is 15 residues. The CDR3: CASNPLGGLYNEQFF.

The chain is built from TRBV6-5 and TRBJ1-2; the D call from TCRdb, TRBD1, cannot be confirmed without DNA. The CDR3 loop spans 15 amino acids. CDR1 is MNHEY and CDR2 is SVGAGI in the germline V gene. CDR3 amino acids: CASTGKVLSRHGYTF.

This chain's CDR3 is CASSQTQGGGTEAFF. The chain has TRBV4-2 and TRBJ1-1; the D call from TCRdb, TRBD1, cannot be confirmed without DNA. Per the germline V gene, CDR1 is LGHNA and CDR2 is YNFKEQ. The CDR3 is 15 amino acids.

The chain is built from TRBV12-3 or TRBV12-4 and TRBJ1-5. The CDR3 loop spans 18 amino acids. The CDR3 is CASITPGSSAPSNQPQHF.

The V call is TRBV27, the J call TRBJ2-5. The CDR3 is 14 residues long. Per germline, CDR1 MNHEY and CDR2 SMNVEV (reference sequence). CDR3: CASSLTETQETQYF.

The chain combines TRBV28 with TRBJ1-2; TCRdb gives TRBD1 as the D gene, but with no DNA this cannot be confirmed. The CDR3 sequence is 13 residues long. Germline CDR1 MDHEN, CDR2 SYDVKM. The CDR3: CASHTGGNYGYTF.

CDR3 amino acids: CASSSRADRGIYEQYF. The V call is TRBV5-1, the J call TRBJ2-7; TCRdb's D gene call, TRBD1, goes unchecked for lack of DNA. Looked up from germline, CDR1 is SGHRS and CDR2 is YFSETQ. There are 16 residues in the CDR3.